The 17 T cell receptor beta chains given below trace back to one sample, sequenced in a study of T cell responses to AZD1222 COVID-19 vaccine. Measured with immunoSEQ multiplex PCR; TCRdb has only the in-frame clones, and not every one. The sample carries about 89,000 clones, 89% recorded once. Sample: peripheral blood, taken 28 days after the second AZD1222 dose. The source of these receptors is an adult who received the AZD1222 COVID-19 vaccine.

The chain carries TRBV19 and TRBJ1-1; possible D gene TRBD1, 5 bases. V gave up 6 bases and J gave up 0 bases, with 14 bases separating them. The CDR3 sequence is 15 residues long. Germline assignment: CDR1 LNHDA and CDR2 SQIVND (reference sequence). Here the CDR3 DNA reads TGTGCCAGTAGCTCCAGGGAGGTGATGAACACTGAAGCTTTCTTT. Protein sequence: CASSSREVMNTEAFF.

This sequence joins TRBV4-3 and TRBJ1-1, with TRBD1 matching over 12 bases. J was trimmed by 5 bases and V by 0 bases; bases with no gene match: 10. The CDR3 has 18 amino acids. Per the germline V gene, CDR1 is LGHNA and CDR2 is YSLEER. The CDR3 DNA follows: TGCGCCAGCAGCCAAGAAAGGGGACAGGGGGCGCGACGAACTGAAGCTTTCTTT. Translated: CASSQERGQGARRTEAFF.

The chain is built from TRBV4-3 and TRBJ2-5; TRBD2 matches 11 bases. V lost 4 bases to trimming and J lost 5 bases; unmatched junction nucleotides: 15. The CDR3 is made up of 18 amino acids. Germline V gene sequence: CDR1 LGHNA, CDR2 YSLEER. The chain's CDR3 is CASSPLLAGGQIGETQYF. The DNA for the CDR3 is TGCGCCAGCAGCCCCCTTTTAGCGGGGGGGCAGATCGGGGAGACCCAGTACTTC.

The V call is TRBV11-3, the J call TRBJ2-1; D is tentatively TRBD1 or TRBD2 (5 bases each). Deletions cut 4 bases from V and 6 bases from J, with 16 bases between. The germline gives CDR1 SGHNT, CDR2 YENEEA. This CDR3 contains 15 residues. CDR3 loop: CASSSSGPPANEQFF. CDR3 DNA sequence: TGTGCCAGCAGCTCTTCGGGACCCCCGGCCAATGAGCAGTTCTTC. Complete variable domain (other parts from reference TRBV11-3 and TRBJ2-1): EAGVVQSPRYKIIEKKQPVAFWCNPISGHNTLYWYLQNLGQGPELLIRYENEEAVDDSQLPKDRFSAERLKGVDSTLKIQPAELGDSAVYLCASSSSGPPANEQFFGPGTRLTVL.

The chain joins TRBV7-9 to TRBJ2-5; 12 bases are a match to TRBD2. The germline CDR1 and CDR2 sequences are SEHNR and FQNEAQ (reference sequence). The length of the CDR3 is 17 residues. The trim removed 3 bases at V and 4 bases at J, leaving 9 bases unmatched. CDR3 sequence: CASSFPNPTSGGETQYF. The CDR3 DNA reads as TGTGCCAGCAGCTTCCCAAACCCGACTAGCGGGGGAGAGACCCAGTACTTC. The full variable domain, rest sourced from reference TRBV7-9 and TRBJ2-5, is DTGVSQNPRHKITKRGQNVTFRCDPISEHNRLYWYRQTLGQGPEFLTYFQNEAQLEKSRLLSDRFSAERPKGSFSTLEIQRTEQGDSAMYLCASSFPNPTSGGETQYFGPGTRLLVL.

The chain uses TRBV27 and TRBJ2-7; no reliable D call. CDR3 length equals 14 residues. Trimming pared 3 bases from V and 3 bases from J, leaving 12 bases between. The germline gives CDR1 MNHEY, CDR2 SMNVEV (reference sequence). The CDR3 DNA sequence: TGTGCCAGCAGTTTCCGGCTAGTTAGCTACGAGCAGTACTTC. Residues: CASSFRLVSYEQYF.

The chain couples TRBV10-1 to TRBJ1-3, with D unresolved. V gave up 0 bases and J gave up 0 bases, with 9 bases separating them. The germline V gene has CDR1 WNHNN and CDR2 SYGVQD (reference sequence). CDR3 length: 16 amino acids. The CDR3: CASSESRASSGNTIYF. The DNA for the CDR3 is TGCGCCAGCAGTGAGTCGCGTGCGAGCTCTGGAAACACCATATATTTT.

This clone was observed a single time. The V and J genes are TRBV5-1 and TRBJ2-5, with D possibly being TRBD1 or TRBD2 (6 bases each). Trimming took 4 bases from V and 1 from J, leaving 11 bases between them. CDR1 is SGHRS, CDR2 YFSETQ, per germline. The length of the CDR3 is 14 residues. CDR3 DNA: TGCGCCAGCAGCCCCGGGGGCAGCCAAGAGACCCAGTACTTC. Its translation is CASSPGGSQETQYF.

The rearrangement joins TRBV28 to TRBJ1-1; unclear D gene. V shed 3 bases and J shed 8 bases, with 10 bases lying between them. Germline CDR1 is MDHEN and CDR2 is SYDVKM. The CDR3 length is 12 residues. In DNA, the CDR3 is TGTGCCAGCAGTTTGTTTACCGGAGAAGCTTTCTTT. Translated, it gives CASSLFTGEAFF.

The chain joins TRBV19 to TRBJ1-1, with 7 bases identical to TRBD1. Germline values: CDR1 LNHDA, CDR2 SQIVND (reference sequence). Trimming at V came to 7 bases and at J to 3 bases, leaving 2 bases not matched to a gene. The CDR3 runs to 12 residues. The DNA for the CDR3 is TGTGCCAGTAACACAGGGGACACTGAAGCTTTCTTT. Protein: CASNTGDTEAFF.

This chain joins TRBV2 and TRBJ2-7; TRBD1 matches 7 bases. The CDR3 consists of 13 residues. Losses at the gene ends were 8 bases for V and 2 bases for J; bases not matched to a gene: 6. Germline lookup yields CDR1 SNHLY and CDR2 FYNNEI. CDR3 protein: CASAPGQTYEQYF. CDR3 DNA: TGTGCCAGCGCTCCGGGACAGACCTACGAGCAGTACTTC. Full variable domain (outside the CDR3, taken from reference TRBV2 and TRBJ2-7): EPEVTQTPSHQVTQMGQEVILRCVPISNHLYFYWYRQILGQKVEFLVSFYNNEISEKSEIFDDQFSVERPDGSNFTLKIRSTKLEDSAMYFCASAPGQTYEQYFGPGTRLTVT.

This clone was seen once. The gene calls are TRBV5-8 and TRBJ1-1, with 7 bases lining up with TRBD1. Trimming at V came to 4 bases and at J to 11 bases, leaving 8 bases not matched to a gene. Germline lookup yields CDR1 SGHTS and CDR2 YDEGEE. This CDR3 is built from 12 residues. The CDR3 nucleotides read TGTGCCAGCAGCGCAGGGGACAGTAAGGCTTTCTTT. Encoded protein: CASSAGDSKAFF.

As DNA, the CDR3 is TGTGCCATCAGCCCGGGACTAGTAAGGGAGGAGACCCAGTACTTC. Its translation: CAISPGLVREETQYF. V is TRBV10-3 and J is TRBJ2-5, with TRBD2 matching over 8 bases. Germline CDR1 ENHRY, CDR2 SYGVKD. The V segment lost 6 bases and the J segment 5 bases; nucleotides outside the gene matches: 11. The CDR3 sequence is 15 residues long.

The rearrangement joins TRBV11-2 to TRBJ2-2, with D possibly TRBD2 on 6 matching bases. V lost 4 bases to trimming and J lost 4 bases, with 10 bases between them. The CDR3 totals 14 residues. CDR1 and CDR2 from the germline V gene are SGHAT and FQNNGV. The CDR3 DNA reads TGTGCCAGCAGCTCTACGGGGGTCACCGGGGAGCTGTTTTTT. Translating it yields CASSSTGVTGELFF.

The rearrangement links TRBV6-2 or TRBV6-3 to TRBJ1-5; D is ambiguous. The CDR3 runs 13 residues. CDR1 is MNHEY, CDR2 SVGEGT, per germline. The V gene lost 3 bases and the J gene lost 15 bases, with 18 bases spanning the gap. In DNA form, the CDR3 reads TGTGCCAGCAGTTATCAGGCGACGGAGAAAGGGCATTTT. Translating gives CASSYQATEKGHF.

The chain uses TRBV5-1 and TRBJ1-4; 7 nucleotides line up with TRBD1. The CDR3 is made up of 16 amino acids. V lost 4 bases, J lost 8 bases, and 14 bases stayed unmatched. From germline, CDR1 is SGHRS and CDR2 YFSETQ. The CDR3 reads CASSGEYRGSREKLFF. CDR3 sequence (DNA): TGCGCCAGCAGCGGCGAATACAGGGGTAGTCGCGAAAAACTGTTTTTT.

V is TRBV7-8 and J is TRBJ1-2; 8 bases match TRBD1. This CDR3 has 13 residues. V lost 4 bases and J lost 4; bases outside the gene matches: 2. Germline assignment: CDR1 SGHVS and CDR2 FQNEAQ. The CDR3, as DNA: TGTGCCAGCAGCTGGGGGACAGGCTATGGCTACACCTTC. Translating gives CASSWGTGYGYTF.